The 9 T cell receptor beta chains given below trace back to one sample, sequenced in a study of tumor and adjacent non-tumor tissue in lung cancer. TCRbeta libraries were built with three rounds of nested PCR, modified from ARM-PCR. TCRdb re-called the multiplex PCR reads with MiXCR, one entry per CDR3 protein. The repertoire includes 65,000 to 75,000 distinct CDR3 sequences, about 77% of them detected once, and 40% to 45% sits in the top ten. RNA was extracted from bulk tissue without any cell sorting. The normal lung tissue was taken more than 3 cm from the tumor edge. Sample: distant non-tumor lung tissue. Every receptor here comes from a man between 60 and 75 years old with non-small cell lung cancer.

This clonotype came up many times. The J gene is TRBJ2-4, the V gene TRBV6-5; 7 bases align to TRBD1. Per the germline V gene, CDR1 is MNHEY and CDR2 is SVGAGI. The J segment lost 2 bases and the V segment lost 5 bases, leaving 3 bases of the junction unmatched. The CDR3 has 14 residues. CDR3 coding DNA: TGTGCCAGCAGTGCGACAGGGACCAAAAACATTCAGTACTTC. This encodes CASSATGTKNIQYF.

There are many counts of this clonotype. The junction departs from germline at one end; a sequencing error may be responsible. V and J are TRBV10-3 and TRBJ1-2, with D perhaps matching TRBD1 (5 bases). Germline V CDR1 and CDR2: ENHRY, SYGVKD. The CDR3 has 13 amino acids. The CDR3 bases are TGTGTCATCAAGGTCAGGGAACAAGGGGGCTACACCTTC. Translated: CVIKVREQGGYTF.

With regard to this clonotype: Its ends do not fully match the called genes, so a read error is possible. The chain links TRBV28 to TRBJ2-1; tentative D call: TRBD1 (5 bases). This CDR3 spans 14 amino acids. Germline CDR1 is MDHEN and CDR2 is SYDVKM. The DNA of the CDR3 is TGTACCTCGCAGGGAACGACATGCTACAATGAGCAGTTCTTT. Protein product: CTSQGTTCYNEQFF.

J is TRBJ2-3 and V is TRBV29-1; no definite D call. This CDR3 spans 12 amino acids. Per the germline V gene, CDR1 is SQVTM and CDR2 is ANQGSEA. Trimming removed 5 bases from V and 8 bases from J, with 14 bases in between. The CDR3 reads CSVSLWCGTQYF. In DNA form, the CDR3 reads TGCAGCGTTAGTTTATGGTGTGGTACGCAGTATTTT.

This sequence joins TRBV20-1 and TRBJ2-3; 8 bases line up with TRBD2. V gave up 8 bases and J gave up 2 bases; unmatched junction bases: 18. CDR1 is DFQATT, CDR2 SNEGSKA, per germline (reference sequence). The CDR3 totals 17 residues. CDR3: CSTPLAGGPPNTDTQYF. The DNA of the CDR3 is TGCAGTACCCCTCTCGCGGGAGGCCCCCCTAACACAGATACGCAGTATTTT.

By frequency in the sample, this clonotype is medium-sized. The rearrangement links TRBV6-1 to TRBJ1-3; D might be TRBD1 (6 bases). CDR1 MNHNS and CDR2 SASEGT come from the germline V gene. The CDR3 spans 13 residues. The V gene lost 7 bases and the J gene lost 1 base, with 8 bases spanning the gap. CDR3 loop: CASKQGSGNTIYF. The DNA for the CDR3 is TGTGCCAGCAAACAGGGTTCTGGAAACACCATATATTTT.

This clonotype was observed at least ten times. The CDR3 DNA is TGTGCCAGCAGTCCTCCGGGACAGCAAGGCGAAAAACTGTTTTTT. Protein product: CASSPPGQQGEKLFF. The genes are TRBV6-1 and TRBJ1-4, with 7 nucleotides matching TRBD1. Trimming cost V 5 bases and J 8 bases; bases outside gene matches: 11. Germline values: CDR1 MNHNS, CDR2 SASEGT. This CDR3 region has 15 residues.

Worth noting for this clonotype: In this CDR3 the conserved last residue, phenylalanine or tryptophan, is missing, so a read error is likely. This chain links TRBV29-1 with TRBJ2-1; D is unclear. Germline values: CDR1 SQVTM, CDR2 ANQGSEA. The CDR3 is 13 amino acids. CDR3 protein: CSGAGLSYNDQFI. CDR3 nucleotide sequence: TGCAGTGGAGCCGGGTTGTCCTACAATGATCAGTTCATC.

This clonotype was seen ten or more times. The CDR3 reads CASSYGQGEKSRRRYF. The CDR3 region has the DNA TGTGCCAGCAGCTACGGACAGGGTGAGAAATCTCGGAGACGGTACTTC. The J gene is TRBJ2-7, the V gene TRBV5-4; 8 nucleotides match TRBD1. The V gene end was trimmed by 3 bases and the J gene end by 12 bases; junction bases not matched to a gene: 20. CDR3 length equals 16 residues. Germline CDR1 and CDR2: SGHNT and YYREEE (reference sequence).